These 25 T cell receptor beta chains came from one sample sequenced in a study of shared clonotypes between healthy human individuals. Positive CCR7 selection of CD45RO-negative cells yielded the naive CD8 cells, and terminally differentiated effector memory CD45RA+ cells were excluded. Clones were sequenced by immunoSEQ multiplex PCR, and TCRdb holds only the in-frame ones, with some missing. The table shows around 560,000 clones, with about 95% occurring only once. The specimen was naive CD8+ T cells sorted from blood. These receptor sequences come from a woman in her 30s in good health.

The J gene is TRBJ2-3, the V gene TRBV19, with TRBD2 identical over 8 bases. Trimming cost V 3 bases and J 4 bases; bases outside gene matches: 6. In germline, CDR1 is LNHDA, CDR2 SQIVND (reference sequence). This CDR3 is 15 amino acids long. CDR3 loop: CASSMVSGMADTQYF. The CDR3 DNA reads as TGTGCCAGTAGTATGGTTAGCGGGATGGCAGATACGCAGTATTTT. The full variable domain, in which reference TRBV19 and TRBJ2-3 provide the parts outside the CDR3, is DGGITQSPKYLFRKEGQNVTLSCEQNLNHDAMYWYRQDPGQGLRLIYYSQIVNDFQKGDIAEGYSVSREKKESFPLTVTSAQKNPTAFYLCASSMVSGMADTQYFGPGTRLTVL.

In this sample, this clone turned up once. The chain couples TRBV2 to TRBJ2-3, with TRBD2 as a possible D gene (6 bases). V was shortened by 5 bases and J by 1 base, with 16 bases between the two germline ends. There are 16 residues in the CDR3. In germline, CDR1 is SNHLY, CDR2 FYNNEI. The CDR3 DNA sequence: TGTGCCAGCAGTAAGAAGGAGGGAGCGGGCACAGATACGCAGTATTTT. Encoded protein: CASSKKEGAGTDTQYF.

The chain employs TRBV27 and TRBJ1-2; a possible D gene is TRBD1 (5 bases). The CDR3 consists of 13 residues. The V and J ends lost 3 bases and 4 bases respectively, with 9 bases between them. CDR1 is MNHEY and CDR2 is SMNVEV in the germline V gene (reference sequence). CDR3 nucleotide sequence: TGTGCCAGCAGTTTTGGGGCAGCCTATGGCTACACCTTC. Protein: CASSFGAAYGYTF.

J is TRBJ2-7 and V is TRBV6-8; D unresolved. This CDR3 region has 17 residues. Germline V lookup: CDR1 MNHGY, CDR2 SAAAGT. The V gene lost 6 bases and the J gene lost 2 bases, with 23 bases spanning the gap. The CDR3 spells CASSHESDGPPAYEQYF. CDR3 DNA: TGTGCCAGCAGCCACGAATCCGACGGGCCGCCAGCCTACGAGCAGTACTTC.

This chain joins TRBV6-6 and TRBJ2-5; 7 positions agree with TRBD1. Germline lookup yields CDR1 MNHNY and CDR2 SVGAGI (reference sequence). V lost 2 bases and J lost 5; bases outside the gene matches: 8. The CDR3 contains 15 residues. The CDR3 loop reads CASSYKNRGRETQYF. The CDR3 DNA reads as TGTGCCAGCAGTTACAAGAACAGGGGTAGGGAGACCCAGTACTTC.

The gene calls are TRBV7-9 and TRBJ2-1, with D perhaps TRBD1 (6 bases). The germline gives CDR1 SEHNR, CDR2 FQNEAQ (reference sequence). The V end lost 4 bases, the J end lost 8 bases, and 12 bases lay between the germline ends. This CDR3 has 13 amino acids. In DNA, the CDR3 is TGTGCCAGCAGCTCGAGTGAGGGGGATGAGCAGTTCTTC. Its translation is CASSSSEGDEQFF. Combining the CDR3 with reference TRBV7-9 and TRBJ2-1 gives the whole variable domain DTGVSQNPRHKITKRGQNVTFRCDPISEHNRLYWYRQTLGQGPEFLTYFQNEAQLEKSRLLSDRFSAERPKGSFSTLEIQRTEQGDSAMYLCASSSSEGDEQFFGPGTRLTVL.

The CDR3 DNA reads as TGTGCCAGCAGCACCCGCATGAGCGGCACTCCCTACGAGCAGTACTTC. Translation gives CASSTRMSGTPYEQYF. The chain joins TRBV11-2 to TRBJ2-7; possibly TRBD2 for D (5 bases). The V end lost 5 bases, the J end lost 2 bases, and 19 bases lay between the germline ends. The CDR3 is made up of 16 amino acids. The germline V gene has CDR1 SGHAT and CDR2 FQNNGV.

The V and J genes are TRBV6-5 and TRBJ1-4; possibly TRBD1 for D (5 bases). Looked up from germline, CDR1 is MNHEY and CDR2 is SVGAGI. V lost 0 bases and J lost 7, with 9 bases in between. There are 14 residues in the CDR3. CDR3 sequence: CASSYSGTSEKLFF. Here the CDR3 DNA reads TGTGCCAGCAGTTACTCAGGGACGTCTGAAAAACTGTTTTTT.

The gene calls are TRBV19 and TRBJ2-3; 8 bases line up with TRBD2. V trimming: 0 bases; J trimming: 6 bases; junction bases outside the gene matches: 14. The CDR3 is made up of 18 amino acids. Looked up from germline, CDR1 is LNHDA and CDR2 is SQIVND (reference sequence). The CDR3 DNA reads as TGTGCCAGTAGTATAGATCTCCTTTACCGGGAGGGCCTTGATACGCAGTATTTT. It codes for CASSIDLLYREGLDTQYF.

The CDR3: CATSRGQGAGETQYF. In nucleotides, the CDR3 is TGTGCCACCAGCAGAGGACAGGGGGCAGGAGAGACCCAGTACTTC. The chain is built from TRBV15 and TRBJ2-5, with 10 bases matching TRBD1. CDR3 size: 15 residues. Germline V CDR1 and CDR2: LNHNV, YYDKDF (reference sequence). The V gene end was trimmed by 1 base and the J gene end by 4 bases; junction bases not matched to a gene: 3.

This clone appeared a single time. This chain joins TRBV2 and TRBJ2-7; the D gene is possibly TRBD1 (6 bases). This CDR3 spans 13 amino acids. Trimming shortened V by 4 bases and J by 4 bases, and 11 bases separated the two germline ends. Germline V lookup: CDR1 SNHLY, CDR2 FYNNEI. The CDR3 protein is CASSGGHSYEQYF. The CDR3 bases are TGTGCCAGCAGTGGGGGGCATTCATACGAGCAGTACTTC.

This chain joins TRBV14 and TRBJ2-7; D perhaps matches TRBD1 (5 bases). CDR1 is SGHDN, CDR2 FVKESK, per germline. This CDR3 has 17 amino acids. The germline V and J ends were trimmed by 1 base and 3 bases, with 19 bases remaining between them. The CDR3 nucleotides are TGTGCCAGCAGCCAAGGAGTGGGGCATCTCCGTCGCTACGAGCAGTACTTC. This codes for CASSQGVGHLRRYEQYF.

This chain uses TRBV28 with TRBJ1-1, with D perhaps TRBD1 (5 bases). Deletions cut 5 bases from V and 5 bases from J, with 15 bases between. Germline CDR1 and CDR2: MDHEN and SYDVKM. The CDR3 sequence is 14 residues long. CDR3 DNA sequence: TGTGCCAGCAGTCCAGGGACGACTTGGACTGAAGCTTTCTTT. Translation gives CASSPGTTWTEAFF.

V gene TRBV7-8 combines with J gene TRBJ2-6; 10 positions match TRBD1. J lost 1 base, V lost 1 base, and 4 bases had no gene match. This CDR3 region has 18 residues. Germline assignment: CDR1 SGHVS and CDR2 FQNEAQ. The CDR3 sequence is CASSLDRTGGSGANVLTF. CDR3 nucleotides: TGTGCCAGCAGCTTAGATCGGACAGGGGGGTCTGGGGCCAACGTCCTGACTTTC.

The V call is TRBV11-2, the J call TRBJ2-7; 9 nucleotides line up with TRBD1. The V gene end was trimmed by 1 base and the J gene end by 6 bases; junction bases not matched to a gene: 7. Per germline, CDR1 SGHAT and CDR2 FQNNGV. The CDR3 loop spans 15 amino acids. DNA of the CDR3: TGTGCCAGCAGCTTAGGACAGGGGGGAAGTCGCGAGCAGTACTTC. Translation gives CASSLGQGGSREQYF.

This sequence joins TRBV7-3 and TRBJ2-2; D gene uncertain. The CDR3 contains 17 residues. Trimming removed 4 bases at V and 2 bases at J, with 17 bases between. Germline CDR1 SGHTA, CDR2 FQGTGA. In DNA, the CDR3 is TGTGCCAGCAGCTCAACCCTAGGAATCTTTAACACCGGGGAGCTGTTTTTT. Translated, it gives CASSSTLGIFNTGELFF.

This chain connects TRBV2 to TRBJ2-2; TRBD2 agrees at 11 bases. V shed 5 bases and J 5 bases; nucleotides not matched to a gene: 4. Germline CDR1 and CDR2: SNHLY and FYNNEI. There are 15 residues in the CDR3. CDR3 in amino acids: CASSLLAGETGELFF. The CDR3 DNA sequence: TGTGCCAGCAGTCTACTAGCGGGAGAAACCGGGGAGCTGTTTTTT.

The J gene is TRBJ1-5, the V gene TRBV28; TRBD1 aligns across 10 bases. CDR1 and CDR2 (germline): MDHEN, SYDVKM. This CDR3 has 15 amino acids. J gave up 7 bases and V 5 bases, and 8 bases lay outside the gene matches. In nucleotides, the CDR3 is TGTGCCAGCAGTGAAACCGGGACAGGGGTGCAGCCCCAGCATTTT. Translated: CASSETGTGVQPQHF.

The chain recombines TRBV11-2 with TRBJ2-3; D remains ambiguous. Germline CDR1 is SGHAT and CDR2 is FQNNGV. The CDR3 loop spans 16 amino acids. V was cut by 1 base and J by 0 bases, with 11 bases left in between. CDR3 sequence (DNA): TGTGCCAGCAGCTTAGGATGGGATTCTAGCACAGATACGCAGTATTTT. Its translation is CASSLGWDSSTDTQYF.

The gene calls are TRBV27 and TRBJ1-4, with 9 bases that match TRBD1. This CDR3 comprises 15 residues. Per germline, CDR1 MNHEY and CDR2 SMNVEV (reference sequence). V gave up 3 bases and J gave up 5 bases; unmatched junction bases: 4. CDR3 region: CASSLVGTGNEKLFF. The DNA for the CDR3 is TGTGCCAGCAGTTTGGTCGGGACAGGGAATGAAAAACTGTTTTTT.

The V gene is TRBV19, the J gene TRBJ2-1; unclear D gene. The CDR3 runs 15 residues. Trimming took off 5 bases at V and 5 bases at J, with 16 bases between the two ends. Per the germline V gene, CDR1 is LNHDA and CDR2 is SQIVND (reference sequence). The CDR3, as DNA: TGTGCCAGTAGTCTAGGCGTTGGAGTTAACAATGAGCAGTTCTTC. Amino acid sequence: CASSLGVGVNNEQFF.

The genes are TRBV11-2 and TRBJ2-7; 10 bases match TRBD2. The CDR3 sequence is 16 residues long. Germline-derived CDR1 and CDR2 are SGHAT and FQNNGV. The V segment lost 0 bases and the J segment 0 bases; nucleotides outside the gene matches: 2. CDR3 DNA: TGTGCCAGCAGCTTAGAACTAGCGGGAATCTCCTACGAGCAGTACTTC. Protein sequence: CASSLELAGISYEQYF.

The J gene is TRBJ2-7, the V gene TRBV5-1; 11 bases are a match to TRBD2. This CDR3 is built from 16 residues. Per germline, CDR1 SGHRS and CDR2 YFSETQ. V was clipped by 1 base and J by 4 bases; unmatched bases: 7. CDR3 nucleotide sequence: TGCGCCAGCAGCTTGACCAGACTAGCGGGACAATACGAGCAGTACTTC. It codes for CASSLTRLAGQYEQYF.

The chain uses TRBV9 and TRBJ1-5; D call uncertain. The CDR3 consists of 11 residues. Trimming left V 7 bases short and J 4 bases short, with 6 bases between. From germline, CDR1 is SGDLS and CDR2 YYNGEE. The CDR3 loop is CASGLNQPQHF. As DNA, the CDR3 is TGTGCCAGCGGATTAAATCAGCCCCAGCATTTT.

This chain links TRBV11-2 with TRBJ1-1; 10 nucleotides align to TRBD1. The CDR3 has 13 residues. The germline V gene has CDR1 SGHAT and CDR2 FQNNGV. V dropped 1 base and J dropped 12; count of bases not matched to a gene: 5. The CDR3 coding sequence is TGTGCCAGCAGCTTAGTACGGGACAGGGGATCTTTCTTT. This codes for CASSLVRDRGSFF.